This T cell receptor (beta chain) was obtained from a study of OX40 agonist ivuxolimab in advanced cancers. Study background: Hepatocellular carcinoma, melanoma, renal cell or head and neck cancer occurred in dose-escalation patients.

General observations from the study: Dose levels from 0.1 to 3.0 mg/kg saw CD4+ and CD8+ blood T cells expand clonally by week 6. Researchers did not establish what antigens the expanded peripheral T cells target. People who partly responded at 0.1-3.0 mg/kg had some of the least clonal expansion seen.

CDR3 length: 16 amino acids. Trimming at V came to 4 bases and at J to 0 bases, leaving 7 bases not matched to a gene. Per germline, CDR1 SGHTA and CDR2 FQGTGA. Note on this clone: Antigen: not known.

Here immunoSEQ multiplex PCR was the method, and the copy in TCRdb shows in-frame clones only, minus some. The repertoire holds 20,000 to 25,000 clones, with more than 65% as singletons. This TCR was sampled from an adult with an advanced solid tumor such as melanoma, head and neck, liver or kidney cancer. Sequencing was performed on CD4+ or CD8+ T cells sorted from blood, taken in a trial of the OX40 agonist ivuxolimab. J is TRBJ2-3 and V is TRBV7-3, with 7 bases that match TRBD1. CDR3 in DNA: TGTGCCAGCAGCTCACAGGGGTATGGAAGCACAGATACGCAGTATTTT. Translation gives CASSSQGYGSTDTQYF. The entire variable domain, with the rest obtained from reference TRBV7-3 and TRBJ2-3, is as follows: GAGVSQTPSNKVTEKGKYVELRCDPISGHTALYWYRQSLGQGPEFLIYFQGTGAADDSGLPNDRFFAVRPEGSVSTLKIQRTERGDSAVYLCASSSQGYGSTDTQYFGPGTRLTVL.